A selection of T cell receptor beta chains follows, all from one sample in a study of T-cell reconstitution after alpha-beta-depleted transplantation in children. TCRdb independently ran MiXCR on the PCR reads; one entry per CDR3 protein. Of 600,000 to 700,000 distinct CDR3 sequences in the sample, 10% to 15% were seen once. This specimen was PBMCs, taken before TCRalphabeta/CD19-depleted stem cell transplant. The receptors come from a girl aged 2-10 years with congenital amegakaryocytic thrombocytopenia, due to receive a stem cell transplant. The conserved cysteine and the conserved F or W are not part of the CDR3 here.

>TRBV20-1|TRBJ1-2
SARGFGYT
>TRBV24-1|TRBJ2-1
ATSGPSPSGYNEQF
>TRBV5-1|TRBJ1-1
ASSFIARDTEAF
>TRBV29-1|TRBJ2-7
SGTQGYEQY
>TRBV7-2|TRBJ2-3
ASSLGLTFTDTQY
>TRBV6-2/TRBV6-3|TRBJ2-5
ASSSLETQY
>TRBV7-9|TRBJ2-1
ASSRPYRLGDNEQF
>TRBV7-2|TRBJ1-1
ASSLATVGGTEAF
>TRBV5-1|TRBJ1-2
ASSLRSANYGYT
>TRBV12-3/TRBV12-4|TRBJ2-1
ASSPGTYTYNEQF
>TRBV5-1|TRBJ2-7
ASSLEGLAGAVGQY
>TRBV7-6|TRBJ2-7
ASSTGTSGRGPTRQY
>TRBV9|TRBJ2-5
ASSVGGLVPETQY
>TRBV27|TRBJ2-1
ASTSGGYNEQF
>TRBV29-1|TRBJ1-4
SVGRPNEKLF
>TRBV4-1|TRBJ1-2
ASSPWEINYGYT
>TRBV27|TRBJ1-2
ASSLWGNYGYT
>TRBV4-1|TRBJ1-5
ASSQPDRGNQPQH
>TRBV20-1|TRBJ2-1
SASNRGSYNEQF
>TRBV10-3|TRBJ2-7
AISQDYEQY
>TRBV29-1|TRBJ2-7
SVLRSGRAYEQY
>TRBV7-9|TRBJ2-1
ASSAAMGEQF
>TRBV12-3/TRBV12-4|TRBJ2-3
ASSLSGYKVL
>TRBV12-3/TRBV12-4|TRBJ2-1
ASSLGQGVYNEQF
>TRBV29-1|TRBJ2-2
SVARGETGELF
>TRBV5-1|TRBJ1-2
ASSFTGGTSSDAYGYT
>TRBV5-1|TRBJ2-5
ASSPGSSGIQETQY
>TRBV12-3/TRBV12-4|TRBJ2-7
ASSPDPGVVRNEQY
>TRBV7-7|TRBJ1-6
ASSLGLGRETDNSPLH